This entry is about one T cell receptor beta chain. The antigen this receptor binds is unknown. Per-base qualities were not stored, and no clone one base away is much larger. Library preparation used RT-PCR. TCRdb shows the sequencer as Illumina HiSeq 2500. TCRdb redid the processing of the public reads, applying fastp at Q25 and MiXCR, and retained in-frame beta chains. Rows are unified per CDR3 protein, each entry keeping the most common DNA and genes. This sample has about 540,000 distinct CDR3 sequences in its table, and under 30% of those were observed once. The ten largest clones add up to 2.5% to 3.5% of the sample. This record belongs to a study of response to subunit inactivated influenza vaccine (dated 2018 in TCRdb). About the full investigation: To follow how T cells responded to a trivalent subunit inactivated influenza vaccine, the researchers relied on deep quantitative profiling of the T cell receptor repertoire. What the authors observed across the whole study: It was suggested by the authors that each seasonal influenza vaccination may recruit only a limited number of new T cells.

The CDR3 runs 15 residues from the cysteine to the phenylalanine. Only CDR3 DNA is held: 45 bases, read in frame from base 1. Trimming costs V 5 bases and J 0 bases, and their ends lie 11 bases apart. As encoded in the germline V gene, CDR1 is KGHSH while CDR2 is LQKENI. This sample also appeared in a second study, on T cells expressing NK-cell markers. The second investigation adds: TCR beta cDNA libraries were prepared using 5'RACE template switching, which introduced a universal primer site and unique molecular identifiers. In sorted CD3+CD56+NKG2C+, CD3+CD56+NKG2C- and CD3+CD56-NKG2C+ T-cell subsets from several donors, TCR beta-chain repertoires were profiled. Among the eight sequenced donors, seven were HCMV-seropositive and one was HCMV-seronegative. In several experiments an anti-gammadeltaTCR antibody was added to restrict sorting to alphabetaTCR-expressing T cells. In six donors, the dominant CD3+CD56+NKG2C+ clonotypes were among the top 10 CD8+ clonotypes and accounted for roughly 1.0-8% of CD8+ T cells. Those dominant clonotypes were again the most abundant among CD3+CD56-NKG2C+ cells in several donors, at roughly 25-60.1%. Whether the expanded NKG2C-expressing T cell clones were specific for HCMV antigens was left unclear. Randomly selected healthy volunteers, three men and five women, were used as the eight sequenced donors. To determine HCMV serostatus, a commercial ELISA kit was used to detect HCMV-specific IgG in serum. Peripheral blood mononuclear cells were isolated from blood by Ficoll density gradient centrifugation. CD4+ and CD8+ T cells were isolated from PBMC by magnetic immunoseparation with Miltenyi isolation kits. cDNA synthesis was primed from the TCR beta constant segment, followed by two successive PCR amplification steps. Illumina HiSeq 2000/2500, MiSeq or NextSeq was used to sequence libraries as 2 x 150 bp reads. MIGEC handled demultiplexing of the reads and grouping by UMI, while MiTCR was used to assemble and quantify clonotypes. Only TCR cDNA sequences supported by at least two reads were kept to exclude erroneous sequences. The tcR package was used for downstream repertoire analysis, and clonotypes were matched between fractions using CDR3 nucleotide sequence together with V segment. VDJmatch was used to annotate antigen specificity against VDJdb, with one amino acid substitution in CDR3 allowed.

The sample consisted of CD4+ T cells sorted from PBMCs, taken 11 to 12 days after vaccination. This TCR derives from a man between 50 and 59 years old who received an inactivated influenza vaccine. Donor details come from another sample of the same person, matched by shared clones. Recombination linked TRBV18 to TRBJ1-3; no D segment can be confidently identified. The CDR3 region: CASSDRVISGNTIYF. The bases read TGTGCCAGCTCAGACCGTGTTATCTCTGGAAACACCATATATTTT.